This T cell receptor beta chain was obtained from a study of regulatory T cells in long-lasting Graves disease. With iRepertoire HTBI primers and Arm-PCR of CDR3 regions, TCR beta libraries were built. Per the study methods: Across the samples, identification revealed around 65 TRBV and more than 11 TRBJ segments. From the multiplex PCR reads, TCRdb called clonotypes with MiXCR, one entry per CDR3 protein. TCRdb, rather than the study authors, made the V and J calls. The table records fewer than 550,000 distinct CDR3 sequences, more than 15% of them present only once. Trimming removed 7 bases at V and 5 bases at J, with 18 bases between. The CDR3 has 14 amino acids. Per the germline V gene, CDR1 is WSHSY and CDR2 is SAAADI. Time point denoted: newly diagnosed GD, antithyroid drugs for less than 3 months. From RNA extracted from PBMCs, the TCR library was made. This clonotype was picked up a small number of times.

These sequences were also reported in another study, on T cells in Graves' hyperthyroidism and ophthalmopathy. That paper states: The study excluded patients with uncontrolled infection, other autoimmune disease, pregnancy or lactation. Median prediction lead before ophthalmopathy onset was around 7 months with the model.

The chain couples TRBV10-2 to TRBJ2-7, with D tentatively TRBD2 (6 bases). The receptor was derived from a woman aged 35-65 years with Graves disease. The sample was peripheral blood mononuclear cells (PBMCs), taken at new diagnosis, from a patient treated with antithyroid drugs. CDR3: CASTGRGSPNEQYF. As DNA, the CDR3 is TGCGCCAGCACGGGGCGGGGTAGTCCGAACGAGCAGTACTTC.